This T cell receptor (beta chain) derives from a study of control samples from healthy donors and cancer patients. The method was immunoSEQ multiplex PCR; TCRdb's version includes in-frame clones alone and lacks a portion of them. The sample holds about 160,000 clones; 70% to 90% are singletons and the top ten take around 12%. The V gene's germline CDR1 is SGHVS and CDR2 FQNEAQ. CDR3 length equals 13 residues. V lost 1 base to trimming and J lost 3 bases, with 6 bases between them. The sequencing sample was made of blood. The clonotype comes from a man younger than 45 in good health. This chain connects TRBV7-8 to TRBJ1-1; D unresolved. This chain's CDR3 is CASSLGWDTEAFF. CDR3 bases: TGTGCCAGCAGCTTAGGATGGGACACTGAAGCTTTCTTT.